This T cell receptor beta chain was documented in a study of human T cells and chemical hapten exposure (dated by TCRdb to 2020 to 2022). Concerning the study at large: Libraries were combined into a pool for sequencing, and differences in TCR yield between samples came mainly from small differences in library volumes within the pool. Peripheral blood TCR repertoire changes were tracked in vivo in alopecia patients during primary and secondary sensitization to the hapten diphenylcyclopropenone (DPC). Both TCR alpha and TCR beta chains were sequenced from each blood RNA sample.

This clonotype was picked up a small number of times. The antigen it recognizes is unknown. Base-call qualities are not available, and no considerably larger clone is one nucleotide away. Counted from cysteine to phenylalanine, this CDR3 has 16 amino acids. Solely the CDR3 DNA is kept, with 48 bases framed from the first base. CDR1 SEHNR and CDR2 FQNEAQ were looked up in the germline V gene (reference sequence). Germline trimming: 3 bases from V, 5 bases from J; junction bases outside gene matches: 12. Libraries were made using 5' RACE. These reads were obtained on an Illumina MiSeq. During library preparation, unique molecular identifiers were attached to individual cDNA molecules so that TCRs could be counted in a quantitative, reproducible way. As for the original processing: A median of approximately 96,000 TCRs per sample was observed, with a range of about 23,224 to 690,600. The Decombinator software suite was used to annotate V, J and CDR3 in the TCR reads. For PS versus PT1 abundance plots, all samples were subsampled to the same number of TCRs (28,000). TCRs were defined as expanded if absent before sensitization and observed at least eight times at the 2-week time point. TCRdb cleaned the public reads at Q25 with fastp, built clones with MiXCR and kept in-frame beta chains. Identical CDR3 protein sequences are pooled into one entry, listed with their most common genes and DNA. TCRdb's processing, not the authors', yielded these V and J calls. The sample table records 110,000 to 150,000 distinct CDR3 sequences; 4.1% of these occur just once. Jointly, the top ten make up approximately 1.4% of the sample.

What the research found in general, with its limitations: DPC sensitization did not change the number of TCRs with a frequency above 1 in 1000, and there was no evidence of changes in global repertoire structure. After repeated subsampling, changes were observed in the strength of the expansion versus patch-test correlation and in the threshold at which the correlation became significant.

Total RNA was extracted from unfractionated whole blood that had been collected in Tempus Blood RNA tubes. As TCR sequencing controls, about 5 healthy volunteers were used, with blood taken at day 0, 2 weeks and 6 weeks. The chain is made from TRBV7-9 and TRBJ1-1; 7 of the junction bases match TRBD1. The clonotype originates from a female donor in good health. The DNA sequence is as follows: TGTGCCAGCAGCTTCCGGACAGGTCCCCTTGGGACTGAAGCTTTCTTT. It translates to CASSFRTGPLGTEAFF. Supplemented by the reference TRBV7-9 and TRBJ1-1 proteins around the CDR3, the complete variable domain is DTGVSQNPRHKITKRGQNVTFRCDPISEHNRLYWYRQTLGQGPEFLTYFQNEAQLEKSRLLSDRFSAERPKGSFSTLEIQRTEQGDSAMYLCASSFRTGPLGTEAFFGQGTRLTVV.